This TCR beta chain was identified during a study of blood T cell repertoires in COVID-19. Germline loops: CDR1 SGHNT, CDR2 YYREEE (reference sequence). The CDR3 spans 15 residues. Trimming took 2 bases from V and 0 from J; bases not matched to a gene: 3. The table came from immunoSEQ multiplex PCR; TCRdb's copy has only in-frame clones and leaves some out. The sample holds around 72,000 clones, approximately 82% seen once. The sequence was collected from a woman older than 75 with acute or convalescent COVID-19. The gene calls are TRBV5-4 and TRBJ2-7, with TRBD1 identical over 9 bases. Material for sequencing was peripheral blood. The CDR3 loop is CASSFGQGSSYEQYF. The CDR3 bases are TGTGCCAGCAGCTTCGGACAGGGGAGCTCCTACGAGCAGTACTTC.